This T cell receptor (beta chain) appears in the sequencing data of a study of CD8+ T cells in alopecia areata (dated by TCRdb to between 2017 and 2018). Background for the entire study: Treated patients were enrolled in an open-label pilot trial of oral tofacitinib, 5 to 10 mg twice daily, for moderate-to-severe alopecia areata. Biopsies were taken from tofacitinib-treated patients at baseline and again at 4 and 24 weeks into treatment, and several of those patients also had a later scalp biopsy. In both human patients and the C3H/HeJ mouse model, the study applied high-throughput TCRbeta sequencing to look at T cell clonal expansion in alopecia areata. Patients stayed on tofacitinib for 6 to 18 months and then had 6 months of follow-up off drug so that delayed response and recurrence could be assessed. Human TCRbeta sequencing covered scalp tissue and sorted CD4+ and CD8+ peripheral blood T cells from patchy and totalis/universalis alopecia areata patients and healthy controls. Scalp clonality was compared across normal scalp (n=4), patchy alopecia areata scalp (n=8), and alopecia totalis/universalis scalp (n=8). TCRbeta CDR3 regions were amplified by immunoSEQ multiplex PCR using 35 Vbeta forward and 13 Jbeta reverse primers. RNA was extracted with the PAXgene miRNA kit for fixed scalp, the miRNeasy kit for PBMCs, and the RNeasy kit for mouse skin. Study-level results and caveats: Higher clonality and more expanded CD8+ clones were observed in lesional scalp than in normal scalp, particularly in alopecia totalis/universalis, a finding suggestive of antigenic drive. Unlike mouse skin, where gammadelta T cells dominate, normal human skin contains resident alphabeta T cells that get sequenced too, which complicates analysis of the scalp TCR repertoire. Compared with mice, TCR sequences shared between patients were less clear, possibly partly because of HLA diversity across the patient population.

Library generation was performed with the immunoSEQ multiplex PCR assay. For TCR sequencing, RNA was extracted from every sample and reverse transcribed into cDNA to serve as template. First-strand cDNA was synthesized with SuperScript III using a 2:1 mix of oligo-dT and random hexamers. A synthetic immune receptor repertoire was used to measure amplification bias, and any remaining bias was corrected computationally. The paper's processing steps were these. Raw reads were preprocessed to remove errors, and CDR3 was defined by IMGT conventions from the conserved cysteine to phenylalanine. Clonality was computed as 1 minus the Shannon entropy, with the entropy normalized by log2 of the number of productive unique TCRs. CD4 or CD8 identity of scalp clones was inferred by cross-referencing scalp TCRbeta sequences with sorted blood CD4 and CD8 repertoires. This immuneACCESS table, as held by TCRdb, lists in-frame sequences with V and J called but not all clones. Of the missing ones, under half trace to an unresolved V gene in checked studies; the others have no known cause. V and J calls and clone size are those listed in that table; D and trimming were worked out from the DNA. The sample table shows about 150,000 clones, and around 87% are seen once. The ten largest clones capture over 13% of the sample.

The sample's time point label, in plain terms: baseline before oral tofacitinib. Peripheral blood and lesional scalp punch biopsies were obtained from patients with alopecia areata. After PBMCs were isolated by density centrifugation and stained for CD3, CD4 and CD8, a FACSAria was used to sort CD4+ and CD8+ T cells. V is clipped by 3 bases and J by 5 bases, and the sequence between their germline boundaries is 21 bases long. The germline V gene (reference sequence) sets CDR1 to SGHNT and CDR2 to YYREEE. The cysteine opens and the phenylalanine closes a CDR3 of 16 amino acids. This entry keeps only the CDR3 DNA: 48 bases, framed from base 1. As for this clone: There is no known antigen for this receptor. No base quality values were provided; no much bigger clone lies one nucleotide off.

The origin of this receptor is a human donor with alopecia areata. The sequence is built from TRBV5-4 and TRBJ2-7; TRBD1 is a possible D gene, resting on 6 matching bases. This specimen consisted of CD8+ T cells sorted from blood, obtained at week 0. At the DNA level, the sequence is TGTGCCAGCAGCTCCCAGATTACAGGGCTCCGGGACGAGCAGTACTTC. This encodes CASSSQITGLRDEQYF.